This T cell receptor beta chain was captured in a study of cytomegalovirus exposure and HLA in healthy donors. Overall study results and limits: Sequencing likely caused a cluster of highly shared sequence variants.

This PCR relied on a set of 60 Vbeta primers and 13 Jbeta primers. The repertoire was sequenced with immunoSEQ multiplex PCR; TCRdb's copy has only in-frame clones and lacks some. The sample has 150,000 to 200,000 clones, 80% seen once. The germline gives CDR1 MDHEN, CDR2 SYDVKM. This CDR3 has 14 residues. Trimming cost V 3 bases and J 7 bases, with 15 bases left between them. This clone showed up just once. Its antigen remains unidentified. Source material: PBMCs. The chain joins TRBV28 to TRBJ1-2; maybe TRBD1 (5 bases). This sequence originates from a young man in good health and CMV-seronegative. Here the CDR3 reads CASSLGRDTGGYTF. CDR3 sequence (DNA): TGTGCCAGCAGTTTGGGCAGGGATACCGGTGGCTACACCTTC.